Each of the 20 T cell receptor beta chains below was sequenced from the same sample in a study of cytomegalovirus exposure and HLA in healthy donors. Amplification used 60 Vbeta primers and 13 Jbeta primers. Generated by immunoSEQ multiplex PCR, the TCRdb table keeps only in-frame clones and is missing some. Recorded for this sample: roughly 54,000 clones. The specimen was PBMCs. These receptors all stem from a woman in her thirties in good health and CMV-seropositive.

For the CDR3, the DNA is TGTGCCAGCAGCCTGTCCGGGAGCACAAAAAACACCGGGGAGCTGTTTTTT. Translation: CASSLSGSTKNTGELFF. This sequence joins TRBV4-2 and TRBJ2-2; a possible D gene is TRBD2 (6 bases). V lost 4 bases, J lost 2 bases, and 17 bases lay in between. The CDR3 totals 17 residues. Germline V gives CDR1 LGHNA, CDR2 YNFKEQ.

The chain recombines TRBV13 with TRBJ1-4, with D maybe TRBD1 (6 bases). Germline V gene sequence: CDR1 PRHDT, CDR2 FYEKMQ (reference sequence). This CDR3 contains 14 residues. V was pared by 6 bases and J by 7 bases, with 15 bases between. CDR3 region: CASSLGGASEKLFF. The CDR3 bases are TGTGCCAGCAGTTTGGGGGGGGCCAGTGAAAAACTGTTTTTT.

The CDR3 region is CASSVGQNTGELFF. The CDR3 DNA is TGTGCCAGCAGCGTAGGACAGAACACCGGGGAGCTGTTTTTT. This sequence joins TRBV9 and TRBJ2-2; D unresolved. Germline V CDR1 and CDR2: SGDLS, YYNGEE. This CDR3 has 14 residues. Between the trimmed V and J ends, which lost 0 bases and 1 base, there was a span of 4 bases.

The CDR3: CASSSRTRGSRNEQYF. The CDR3 region has the DNA TGCGCCAGCAGCTCGAGGACTAGAGGGAGTCGCAACGAGCAGTACTTC. The chain joins TRBV5-1 to TRBJ2-7, with 7 bases that match TRBD2. V lost 3 bases, J lost 5 bases, and 14 bases stayed unmatched. The germline V gene has CDR1 SGHRS and CDR2 YFSETQ. CDR3 length: 16 residues.

The rearrangement uses TRBV29-1 and TRBJ1-1; D perhaps matches TRBD1 (6 bases). The germline gives CDR1 SQVTM, CDR2 ANQGSEA. This CDR3 is 14 amino acids long. V was pared by 7 bases and J by 0 bases, with 15 bases between. CDR3 DNA sequence: TGCAGCGCCCATCCGACAGGTTTGAACACTGAAGCTTTCTTT. Its protein is CSAHPTGLNTEAFF. Combining the CDR3 with reference TRBV29-1 and TRBJ1-1 gives the whole variable domain SAVISQKPSRDICQRGTSLTIQCQVDSQVTMMFWYRQQPGQSLTLIATANQGSEATYESGFVIDKFPISRPNLTFSTLTVSNMSPEDSSIYLCSAHPTGLNTEAFFGQGTRLTVV.

This sequence joins TRBV9 and TRBJ2-7, with 9 bases fitting TRBD2. J was trimmed by 2 bases and V by 4 bases; bases with no gene match: 7. The length of the CDR3 is 15 residues. CDR1 and CDR2 (germline): SGDLS, YYNGEE. This CDR3 is CASSPAGGNAYEQYF. For the CDR3, the DNA is TGTGCCAGCAGCCCAGCGGGGGGTAACGCCTACGAGCAGTACTTC.

The V and J genes are TRBV4-1 and TRBJ1-2, with D hard to call. The V gene's germline CDR1 is MGHRA and CDR2 YSYEKL. V was shortened by 0 bases and J by 3 bases, with 17 bases between the two germline ends. The CDR3 runs 17 residues. The DNA for the CDR3 is TGCGCCAGCAGCCAAGATGAGCTGGGCACTCCATACTATGGCTACACCTTC. It yields the protein CASSQDELGTPYYGYTF.

V is TRBV4-1 and J is TRBJ2-7; D possibly corresponds to TRBD2 (7 bases). The CDR3 spans 17 residues. V was trimmed by 1 base and J by 6 bases, leaving 22 bases between them. Per the germline V gene, CDR1 is MGHRA and CDR2 is YSYEKL. The CDR3 DNA is TGCGCCAGCAGCCAAGCCTTGGGGGGGCAGGTCCAAGGCGAGCAGTACTTC. It encodes CASSQALGGQVQGEQYF.

The gene calls are TRBV5-6 and TRBJ1-1, with 8 bases lining up with TRBD1. V was clipped by 0 bases and J by 1 base; unmatched bases: 2. This CDR3 is 15 amino acids long. Germline values: CDR1 SGHDT, CDR2 YYEEEE. Here the CDR3 reads CASSLGTGWNTEAFF. The CDR3 nucleotides read TGTGCCAGCAGCTTGGGGACAGGGTGGAACACTGAAGCTTTCTTT.

The chain links TRBV9 to TRBJ2-1; TRBD2 might be the D (6 bases). This CDR3 comprises 14 residues. Germline CDR1 SGDLS, CDR2 YYNGEE. Trimming cost V 0 bases and J 9 bases, with 13 bases left between them. The CDR3 DNA reads TGTGCCAGCAGCGTAGACCCGGGAGTTGGTGAGCAGTTCTTC. Translating it yields CASSVDPGVGEQFF.

The chain is built from TRBV18 and TRBJ1-6, with 7 bases fitting TRBD1. The CDR3 extends over 17 amino acids. CDR1 and CDR2 (germline): KGHSH, LQKENI. V lost 2 bases to trimming and J lost 6 bases; unmatched junction nucleotides: 10. DNA of the CDR3: TGTGCCAGCTCACCAGGGATATCGGGACAGTTTAATTCACCCCTCCACTTT. Translation: CASSPGISGQFNSPLHF. The variable domain in full, completed from reference TRBV18 and TRBJ1-6, reads NAGVMQNPRHLVRRRGQEARLRCSPMKGHSHVYWYRQLPEEGLKFMVYLQKENIIDESGMPKERFSAEFPKEGPSILRIQQVVRGDSAAYFCASSPGISGQFNSPLHFGNGTRLTVT.

The chain recombines TRBV5-1 with TRBJ2-2, with D maybe TRBD1 (5 bases). Per germline, CDR1 SGHRS and CDR2 YFSETQ. The CDR3 loop spans 15 amino acids. The V gene lost 4 bases and the J gene lost 3 bases, with 13 bases spanning the gap. CDR3 nucleotides: TGCGCCAGCAGCGATCAGGGTCTTGACACCGGGGAGCTGTTTTTT. Translating it yields CASSDQGLDTGELFF.

The chain couples TRBV6-5 to TRBJ2-1; TRBD2 matches 8 bases. The V gene's germline CDR1 is MNHEY and CDR2 SVGAGI. This CDR3 spans 16 amino acids. Losses at the gene ends were 2 bases for V and 0 bases for J; bases not matched to a gene: 3. The CDR3 DNA sequence: TGTGCCAGCAGTTACACTAGCGGCCGCTCCTACAATGAGCAGTTCTTC. Translating gives CASSYTSGRSYNEQFF.

The V call is TRBV7-8, the J call TRBJ1-1; TRBD1 matches 7 bases. CDR1 SGHVS and CDR2 FQNEAQ come from the germline V gene. Losses at the gene ends were 2 bases for V and 7 bases for J; bases not matched to a gene: 4. CDR3 length: 13 residues. The CDR3 loop reads CASSLSWTGEAFF. The CDR3 region has the DNA TGTGCCAGCAGCTTATCCTGGACAGGTGAAGCTTTCTTT.

The chain employs TRBV19 and TRBJ1-2; TRBD1 matches at 9 bases. CDR1 LNHDA and CDR2 SQIVND come from the germline V gene (reference sequence). CDR3 length: 14 residues. J lost 4 bases, V lost 6 bases, and 6 bases had no gene match. The CDR3 loop is CASSGQGKGYGYTF. The CDR3 DNA follows: TGTGCCAGTAGCGGACAGGGGAAGGGCTATGGCTACACCTTC.

The rearrangement uses TRBV7-8 and TRBJ2-7, with D maybe TRBD2 (6 bases). CDR3 length equals 15 residues. Deletions cut 3 bases from V and 3 bases from J, with 15 bases between. Germline V gene sequence: CDR1 SGHVS, CDR2 FQNEAQ. CDR3 protein: CASSLTLARLYEQYF. The CDR3 DNA is TGTGCCAGCAGCTTGACCCTAGCGAGGCTCTACGAGCAGTACTTC.

The V gene is TRBV28, the J gene TRBJ2-2; D may be TRBD1 (6 bases). The V gene lost 6 bases and the J gene lost 7 bases, with 9 bases spanning the gap. The CDR3 extends over 12 amino acids. Germline lookup yields CDR1 MDHEN and CDR2 SYDVKM. CDR3 DNA: TGTGCCAGCAGCCAGGGGTACGGGGAGCTGTTTTTT. Protein product: CASSQGYGELFF.

This chain links TRBV7-2 with TRBJ2-7; D remains unclear. Per germline, CDR1 SGHTA and CDR2 FQGNSA. The CDR3 extends over 12 amino acids. Trimming stripped 4 bases from V and 5 bases from J, with 9 bases between. The CDR3: CASSYSRNEQYF. Written as DNA, the CDR3 is TGTGCCAGCAGCTATAGCCGCAACGAGCAGTACTTC. Complete variable domain (other parts from reference TRBV7-2 and TRBJ2-7): GAGVSQSPSNKVTEKGKDVELRCDPISGHTALYWYRQSLGQGLEFLIYFQGNSAPDKSGLPSDRFSAERTGGSVSTLTIQRTQQEDSAVYLCASSYSRNEQYFGPGTRLTVT.

The genes are TRBV6-5 and TRBJ2-1; no clear D gene. The CDR3 extends over 14 amino acids. The V gene's germline CDR1 is MNHEY and CDR2 SVGAGI. The ends were cut back, 6 bases at V and 7 bases at J, with 16 bases in the middle. The CDR3 DNA reads as TGTGCCAGCAGCCCTCGCGAAGGCAGGAATGAGCAGTTCTTC. Its translation is CASSPREGRNEQFF.

This sequence joins TRBV9 and TRBJ1-1; weak D call: TRBD1 (6 bases). Trimming shortened V by 3 bases and J by 3 bases, and 18 bases separated the two germline ends. CDR1 is SGDLS, CDR2 YYNGEE, per germline. This CDR3 has 16 residues. The CDR3 is CASSAGGARVDTEAFF. CDR3 in DNA: TGTGCCAGCAGCGCGGGGGGCGCGCGGGTGGACACTGAAGCTTTCTTT. The full variable domain, in which reference TRBV9 and TRBJ1-1 provide the parts outside the CDR3, is DSGVTQTPKHLITATGQRVTLRCSPRSGDLSVYWYQQSLDQGLQFLIQYYNGEERAKGNILERFSAQQFPDLHSELNLSSLELGDSALYFCASSAGGARVDTEAFFGQGTRLTVV.